Below are 6 T cell receptor beta chains sequenced from a single sample in a study of long-term antiretroviral therapy in people with HIV. It was version v3.0 of the immunoSEQ assay that was run at survey level. Profiling relied on immunoSEQ multiplex PCR, and the TCRdb table lists in-frame clones only, not all of them. The sample has about 25,000 clones; around 86% are singletons. The source material was unsorted PBMCs, sampled 1.2 years after starting antiretroviral therapy. The receptors were sampled from a middle-aged man with HIV.

The J gene is TRBJ1-1, the V gene TRBV5-4; D ambiguous. The V gene's germline CDR1 is SGHNT and CDR2 YYREEE (reference sequence). V lost 4 bases and J lost 6, with 13 bases in between. The CDR3 covers 13 residues. This chain's CDR3 is CASSPQFNAEAFF. DNA of the CDR3: TGTGCCAGCAGCCCTCAATTCAACGCTGAAGCTTTCTTT.

V is TRBV5-6 and J is TRBJ1-3; tentative D call: TRBD1 (6 bases). The V gene's germline CDR1 is SGHDT and CDR2 YYEEEE. The CDR3 sequence is 16 residues long. Between the trimmed V and J ends, which lost 4 bases and 0 bases, there was a span of 14 bases. The CDR3 nucleotides read TGTGCCAGCAGCATTCTCCGGGACATCTCTGGAAACACCATATATTTT. This encodes CASSILRDISGNTIYF.

This clone has a handful of counts. The chain uses TRBV10-1 and TRBJ1-2; TRBD1 matches 10 bases. CDR1 and CDR2 (germline): WNHNN, SYGVQD (reference sequence). The CDR3 contains 17 residues. V was clipped by 6 bases and J by 2 bases; unmatched bases: 12. This CDR3 reads CASRVPGQGWGNYGYTF. In nucleotides, the CDR3 is TGCGCCAGCAGAGTCCCGGGACAGGGGTGGGGGAACTATGGCTACACCTTC.

This clone is a singleton in its sample. This chain links TRBV27 with TRBJ1-1; tentatively, D is TRBD1 (5 bases). Per the germline V gene, CDR1 is MNHEY and CDR2 is SMNVEV (reference sequence). There are 13 residues in the CDR3. Trimming cost V 5 bases and J 1 base, with 8 bases left between them. The DNA of the CDR3 is TGTGCCAGCAGTCAGACAGAGAACACTGAAGCTTTCTTT. It codes for CASSQTENTEAFF.

The chain links TRBV6-6 to TRBJ2-1; D assignment may be TRBD1 or TRBD2 (6 bases each). V lost 2 bases and J lost 9, with 11 bases in between. Germline loops: CDR1 MNHNY, CDR2 SVGAGI (reference sequence). The CDR3 is 13 residues long. CDR3 DNA: TGTGCCAGCAGTTACAGGGGGGTAGGTGAGCAGTTCTTC. It codes for CASSYRGVGEQFF.

This clone was seen only a few times. The chain couples TRBV6-5 to TRBJ1-2; a possible D gene is TRBD1 (5 bases). The CDR3 loop spans 15 amino acids. V dropped 4 bases and J dropped 7 bases, with 19 bases sitting between them. Germline V gene data show CDR1 as MNHEY and CDR2 as SVGAGI. This chain's CDR3 is CASSFAPGSRAGYTF. CDR3 coding DNA: TGTGCCAGCAGTTTCGCCCCAGGGAGTCGGGCTGGCTACACCTTC.